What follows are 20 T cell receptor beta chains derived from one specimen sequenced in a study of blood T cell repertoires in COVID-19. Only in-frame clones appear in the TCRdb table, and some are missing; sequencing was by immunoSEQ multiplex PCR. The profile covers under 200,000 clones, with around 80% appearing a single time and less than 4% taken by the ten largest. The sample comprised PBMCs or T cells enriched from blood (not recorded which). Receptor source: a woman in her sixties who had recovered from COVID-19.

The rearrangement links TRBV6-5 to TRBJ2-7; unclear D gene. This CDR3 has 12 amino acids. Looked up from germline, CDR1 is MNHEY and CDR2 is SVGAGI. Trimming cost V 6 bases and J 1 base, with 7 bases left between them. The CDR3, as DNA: TGTGCCAGCAGGGCCCTTTCCTACGAGCAGTACTTC. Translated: CASRALSYEQYF.

The CDR3 region has the DNA TGTGCCAGCTCACCGGGAGAGGAGGCCCTCTACGAGCAGTACTTC. This codes for CASSPGEEALYEQYF. The chain links TRBV18 to TRBJ2-7, with a tentative D call TRBD2 (5 bases). Trimming removed 3 bases at V and 3 bases at J, with 15 bases between. The CDR3 sequence is 15 residues long. Germline CDR1 and CDR2: KGHSH and LQKENI.

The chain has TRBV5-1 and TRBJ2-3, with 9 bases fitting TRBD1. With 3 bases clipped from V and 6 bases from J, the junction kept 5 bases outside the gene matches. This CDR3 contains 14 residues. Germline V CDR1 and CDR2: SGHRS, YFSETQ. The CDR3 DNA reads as TGCGCCAGCAGCTCCGACAGGGGGACCGATACGCAGTATTTT. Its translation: CASSSDRGTDTQYF.

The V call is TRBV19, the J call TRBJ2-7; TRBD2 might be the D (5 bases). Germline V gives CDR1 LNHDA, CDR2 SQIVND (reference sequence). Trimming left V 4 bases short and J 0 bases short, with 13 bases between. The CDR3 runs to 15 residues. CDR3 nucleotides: TGTGCCAGTAGTACGGGAATTGGGTCCTCCTACGAGCAGTACTTC. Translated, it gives CASSTGIGSSYEQYF. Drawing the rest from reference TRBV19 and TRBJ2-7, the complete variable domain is DGGITQSPKYLFRKEGQNVTLSCEQNLNHDAMYWYRQDPGQGLRLIYYSQIVNDFQKGDIAEGYSVSREKKESFPLTVTSAQKNPTAFYLCASSTGIGSSYEQYFGPGTRLTVT.

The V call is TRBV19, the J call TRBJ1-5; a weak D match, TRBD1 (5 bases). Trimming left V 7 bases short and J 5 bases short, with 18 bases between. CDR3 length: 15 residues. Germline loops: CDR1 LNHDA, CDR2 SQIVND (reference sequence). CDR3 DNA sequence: TGTGCCAGTACTTGGGGGGGGAAGGCGGATCAGCCCCAGCATTTT. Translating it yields CASTWGGKADQPQHF. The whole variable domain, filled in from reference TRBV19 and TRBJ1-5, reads DGGITQSPKYLFRKEGQNVTLSCEQNLNHDAMYWYRQDPGQGLRLIYYSQIVNDFQKGDIAEGYSVSREKKESFPLTVTSAQKNPTAFYLCASTWGGKADQPQHFGDGTRLSIL.

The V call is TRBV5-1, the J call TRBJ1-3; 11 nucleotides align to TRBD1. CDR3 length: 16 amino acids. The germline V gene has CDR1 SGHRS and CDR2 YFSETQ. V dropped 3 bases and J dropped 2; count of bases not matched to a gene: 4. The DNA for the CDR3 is TGCGCCAGCAGCTCGGGACAGGGGGTGCCTGGAAACACCATATATTTT. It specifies CASSSGQGVPGNTIYF.

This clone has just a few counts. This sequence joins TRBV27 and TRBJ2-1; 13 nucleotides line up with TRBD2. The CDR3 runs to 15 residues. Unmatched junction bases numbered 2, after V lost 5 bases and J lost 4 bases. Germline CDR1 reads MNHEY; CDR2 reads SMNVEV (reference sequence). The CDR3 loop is CASSRLAGGYNEQFF. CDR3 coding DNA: TGTGCCAGCAGTCGACTAGCGGGGGGATACAATGAGCAGTTCTTC.

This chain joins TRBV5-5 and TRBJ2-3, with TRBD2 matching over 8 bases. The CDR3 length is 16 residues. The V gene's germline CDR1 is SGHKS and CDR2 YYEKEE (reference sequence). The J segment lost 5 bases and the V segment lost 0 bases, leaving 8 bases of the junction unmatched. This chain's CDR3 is CASSLALAGIVDTQYF. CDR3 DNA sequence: TGTGCCAGCAGCTTGGCGTTAGCGGGGATAGTAGATACGCAGTATTTT.

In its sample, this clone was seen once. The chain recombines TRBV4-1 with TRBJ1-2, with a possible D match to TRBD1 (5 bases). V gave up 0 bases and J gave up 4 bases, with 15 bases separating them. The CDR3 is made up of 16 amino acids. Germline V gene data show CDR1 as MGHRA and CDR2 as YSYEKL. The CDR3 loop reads CASSQDEVQVVYGYTF. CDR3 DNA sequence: TGCGCCAGCAGCCAAGATGAGGTACAGGTTGTCTATGGCTACACCTTC.

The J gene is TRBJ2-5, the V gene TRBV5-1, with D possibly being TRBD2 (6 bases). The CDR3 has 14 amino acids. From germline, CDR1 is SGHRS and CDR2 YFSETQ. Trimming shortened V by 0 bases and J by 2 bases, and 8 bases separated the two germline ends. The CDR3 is CASSLAGVQETQYF. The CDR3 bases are TGCGCCAGCAGCTTGGCGGGGGTTCAAGAGACCCAGTACTTC.

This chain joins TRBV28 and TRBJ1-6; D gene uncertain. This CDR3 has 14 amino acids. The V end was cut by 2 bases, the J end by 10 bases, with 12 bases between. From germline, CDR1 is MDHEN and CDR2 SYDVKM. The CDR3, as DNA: TGTGCCAGCAGTTTAACCGGGTATGGATCACCCCTCCACTTT. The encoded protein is CASSLTGYGSPLHF. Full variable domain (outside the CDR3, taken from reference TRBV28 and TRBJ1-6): DVKVTQSSRYLVKRTGEKVFLECVQDMDHENMFWYRQDPGLGLRLIYFSYDVKMKEKGDIPEGYSVSREKKERFSLILESASTNQTSMYLCASSLTGYGSPLHFGNGTRLTVT.

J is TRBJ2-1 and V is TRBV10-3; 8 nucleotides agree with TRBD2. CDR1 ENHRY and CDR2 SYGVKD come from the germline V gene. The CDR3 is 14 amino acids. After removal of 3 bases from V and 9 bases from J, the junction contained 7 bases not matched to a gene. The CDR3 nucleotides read TGTGCCATCAGTGAAAATAGCGGGGTCGGTGAGCAGTTCTTC. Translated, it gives CAISENSGVGEQFF.

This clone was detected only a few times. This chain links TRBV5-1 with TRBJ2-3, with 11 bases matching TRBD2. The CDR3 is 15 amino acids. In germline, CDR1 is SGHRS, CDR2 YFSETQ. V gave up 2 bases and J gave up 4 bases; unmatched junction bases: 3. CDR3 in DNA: TGCGCCAGCAGCTTTCTAGCGGGGGGTTCAGATACGCAGTATTTT. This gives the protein CASSFLAGGSDTQYF.

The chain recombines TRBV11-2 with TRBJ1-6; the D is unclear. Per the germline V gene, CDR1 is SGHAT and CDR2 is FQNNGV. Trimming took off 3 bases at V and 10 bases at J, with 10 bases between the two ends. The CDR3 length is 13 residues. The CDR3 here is CASSLLVESPLHF. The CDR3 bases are TGTGCCAGCAGCTTGCTGGTAGAATCACCCCTCCACTTT.

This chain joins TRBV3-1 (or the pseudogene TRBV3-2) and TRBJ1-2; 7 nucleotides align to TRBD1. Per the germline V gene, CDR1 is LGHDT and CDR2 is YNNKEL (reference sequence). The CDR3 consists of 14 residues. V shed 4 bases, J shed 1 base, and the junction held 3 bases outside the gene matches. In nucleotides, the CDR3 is TGTGCCAGCAGCCCGACAGGGAATAACTATGGCTACACCTTC. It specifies CASSPTGNNYGYTF.

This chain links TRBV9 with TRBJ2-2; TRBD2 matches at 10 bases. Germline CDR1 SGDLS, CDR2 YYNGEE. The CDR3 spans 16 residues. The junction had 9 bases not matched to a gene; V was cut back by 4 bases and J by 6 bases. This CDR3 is CASSPGTSGVAGELFF. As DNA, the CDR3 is TGTGCCAGCAGCCCCGGCACTAGCGGGGTTGCCGGGGAGCTGTTTTTT.

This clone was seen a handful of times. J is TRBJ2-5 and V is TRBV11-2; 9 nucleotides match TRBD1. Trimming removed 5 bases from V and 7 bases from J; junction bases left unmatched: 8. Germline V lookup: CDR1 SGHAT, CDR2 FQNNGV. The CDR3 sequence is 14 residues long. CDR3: CASSRTGAGGTQYF. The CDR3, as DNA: TGTGCCAGCAGCCGGACAGGGGCTGGGGGGACCCAGTACTTC.

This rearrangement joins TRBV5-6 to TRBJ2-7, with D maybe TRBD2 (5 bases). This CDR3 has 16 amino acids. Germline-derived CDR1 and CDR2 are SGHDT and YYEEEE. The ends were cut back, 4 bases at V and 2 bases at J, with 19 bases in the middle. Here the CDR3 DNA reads TGTGCCAGCAGCCCGGGGTTTTTGGAGACCACCTACGAGCAGTACTTC. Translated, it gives CASSPGFLETTYEQYF. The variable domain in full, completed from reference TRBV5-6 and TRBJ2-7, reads DAGVTQSPTHLIKTRGQQVTLRCSPKSGHDTVSWYQQALGQGPQFIFQYYEEEERQRGNFPDRFSGHQFPNYSSELNVNALLLGDSALYLCASSPGFLETTYEQYFGPGTRLTVT.

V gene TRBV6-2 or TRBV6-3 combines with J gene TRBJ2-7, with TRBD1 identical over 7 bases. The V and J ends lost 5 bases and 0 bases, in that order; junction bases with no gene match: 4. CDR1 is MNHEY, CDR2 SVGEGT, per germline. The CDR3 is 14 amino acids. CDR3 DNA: TGTGCCAGCAGTGGACAGGAAAGCTCCTACGAGCAGTACTTC. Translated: CASSGQESSYEQYF.

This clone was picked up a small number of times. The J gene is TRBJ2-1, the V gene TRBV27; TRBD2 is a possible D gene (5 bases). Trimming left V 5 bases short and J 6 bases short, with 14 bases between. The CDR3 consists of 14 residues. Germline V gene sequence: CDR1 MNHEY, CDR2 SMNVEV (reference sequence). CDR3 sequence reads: CASSLGAAGNEQFF. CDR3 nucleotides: TGTGCCAGCAGTCTGGGAGCGGCGGGCAATGAGCAGTTCTTC.